What follows is one TCR beta chain and its context. This sample was taken from a study of cytomegalovirus exposure and HLA in healthy donors. Study information: Assignment to the Caucasian-associated ancestry cluster applied to roughly 80% of the approximately 400 genotyped donors.

This PCR relied on a set of 60 Vbeta primers and 13 Jbeta primers. Assay used: immunoSEQ multiplex PCR; TCRdb lists only in-frame clones, some missing. The data contain 100,000 to 150,000 clones, over 65% of them seen just once; the ten biggest clones take up 4%. The sequence derives from a man aged 35 to 55 in good health and CMV-seropositive. Material for sequencing was PBMCs.

The CDR3 spells CAISSSDKNSPLHF. The CDR3 nucleotides read TGTGCCATCAGTTCTTCGGACAAGAATTCACCCCTCCACTTT. V gene TRBV10-3 combines with J gene TRBJ1-6, with D maybe TRBD1 (5 bases). Between the trimmed V and J ends, which lost 5 bases and 7 bases, there was a span of 12 bases. Germline CDR1 reads ENHRY; CDR2 reads SYGVKD. The CDR3 loop spans 14 amino acids.